Below are 25 T cell receptor beta chains sequenced from a single sample in a study of lymphopenia after photon versus proton radiotherapy. Assay: immunoSEQ multiplex PCR; the TCRdb copy retains only in-frame clones and omits some. The sample comprises over 50,000 clones, 86% of which are singletons, and about 2.5% rests with the top ten. Here the sequenced sample was peripheral blood, taken from a patient treated with photon-based radiotherapy. These TCRs come from a man aged 35-49 years with gastric cancer.

V is TRBV6-6 and J is TRBJ2-6; perhaps TRBD2 as D (6 bases). Germline lookup yields CDR1 MNHNY and CDR2 SVGAGI (reference sequence). Trimming shortened V by 6 bases and J by 2 bases, and 8 bases separated the two germline ends. CDR3 length equals 14 residues. CDR3 region: CASRPGAGANVLTF. CDR3 bases: TGTGCCAGCAGGCCGGGGGCTGGGGCCAACGTCCTGACTTTC.

The gene calls are TRBV6-5 and TRBJ1-1, with D maybe TRBD1 (5 bases). Germline V lookup: CDR1 MNHEY, CDR2 SVGAGI. The CDR3 sequence is 14 residues long. Between the trimmed V and J ends, which lost 4 bases and 1 base, there was a span of 10 bases. The CDR3 loop is CASSSRGSNTEAFF. CDR3 coding DNA: TGTGCCAGCAGTTCCCGGGGGTCGAACACTGAAGCTTTCTTT.

The chain has TRBV4-2 and TRBJ1-2; D gene unclear. Trimming took 0 bases from V and 7 from J, leaving 15 bases between them. The CDR3 is made up of 15 amino acids. The germline V gene has CDR1 LGHNA and CDR2 YNFKEQ. CDR3 in DNA: TGTGCCAGCAGCCAAGACAGAAGGTCCCGCCTTGGCTACACCTTC. Its translation: CASSQDRRSRLGYTF.

This clone was counted between two and nine times. The J gene is TRBJ1-2, the V gene TRBV5-4; 7 nucleotides align to TRBD1. The germline CDR1 and CDR2 sequences are SGHNT and YYREEE (reference sequence). The CDR3 contains 14 residues. J lost 3 bases, V lost 3 bases, and 5 bases had no gene match. CDR3 amino acids: CASSWEGAHYGYTF. The CDR3 coding sequence is TGTGCCAGCAGCTGGGAGGGGGCGCACTATGGCTACACCTTC.

The chain uses TRBV6-4 and TRBJ2-3; 12 bases line up with TRBD2. The CDR3 contains 15 residues. The J segment lost 2 bases and the V segment lost 4 bases, leaving 1 base of the junction unmatched. Germline assignment: CDR1 MRHNA and CDR2 SNTAGT. CDR3 in DNA: TGTGCCAGCAGTGGACTAGCGGGGGCCACAGATACGCAGTATTTT. It encodes CASSGLAGATDTQYF.

This chain connects TRBV20-1 to TRBJ2-5, with no clear D. V was pared by 6 bases and J by 2 bases, with 7 bases between. Germline-derived CDR1 and CDR2 are DFQATT and SNEGSKA (reference sequence). This CDR3 has 11 residues. CDR3 protein: CSATSQETQYF. Written as DNA, the CDR3 is TGCAGTGCGACTTCGCAAGAGACCCAGTACTTC.

The chain couples TRBV4-1 to TRBJ1-2, with TRBD1 as a possible D gene (6 bases). Between the trimmed V and J ends, which lost 0 bases and 5 bases, there was a span of 16 bases. The CDR3 contains 16 residues. In germline, CDR1 is MGHRA, CDR2 YSYEKL. The chain's CDR3 is CASSQDLTRGQYGYTF. The CDR3 DNA reads TGCGCCAGCAGCCAAGATCTCACCAGGGGCCAATATGGCTACACCTTC.

This clone was detected only once. The gene calls are TRBV6-5 and TRBJ2-7; TRBD1 agrees at 8 bases. J lost 3 bases, V lost 10 bases, and 2 bases had no gene match. Per germline, CDR1 MNHEY and CDR2 SVGAGI. The CDR3 extends over 11 amino acids. The CDR3 DNA reads as TGTGCCATTGACAGGGGCTACGAGCAGTACTTC. It codes for CAIDRGYEQYF.

The CDR3 loop is CATTRRDRNNSPLHF. DNA of the CDR3: TGTGCAACTACTCGGCGGGACAGAAATAATTCACCCCTCCACTTT. The rearrangement links TRBV6-1 to TRBJ1-6, with 7 bases that match TRBD1. The CDR3 has 15 amino acids. Germline values: CDR1 MNHNS, CDR2 SASEGT.

The gene calls are TRBV7-9 and TRBJ2-5; TRBD1 agrees at 7 bases. The germline CDR1 and CDR2 sequences are SEHNR and FQNEAQ (reference sequence). The CDR3 runs to 15 residues. V shed 5 bases, J shed 2 bases, and the junction held 8 bases outside the gene matches. CDR3 nucleotide sequence: TGTGCCAGCAGCATCCAGGACAGGAGACAAGAGACCCAGTACTTC. Translating it yields CASSIQDRRQETQYF.

This chain links TRBV5-4 with TRBJ2-3, with no clear D. Per the germline V gene, CDR1 is SGHNT and CDR2 is YYREEE (reference sequence). The CDR3 is 17 amino acids. V was clipped by 0 bases and J by 7 bases, with 21 bases between them. The CDR3 protein is CASSLDWARPLKNTQYF. The CDR3 region has the DNA TGTGCCAGCAGCTTGGATTGGGCCCGGCCACTGAAGAATACGCAGTATTTT.

The rearrangement uses TRBV19 and TRBJ1-5; tentatively, D is TRBD1 (5 bases). Trimming took 6 bases from V and 3 from J, leaving 12 bases between them. The CDR3 spans 14 residues. Germline V gene lookup returns CDR1 LNHDA and CDR2 SQIVND (reference sequence). The DNA of the CDR3 is TGTGCCAGTAGGACCGGGACGGCCAATCAGCCCCAGCATTTT. This sequence encodes CASRTGTANQPQHF.

This clone showed up just a few times. This chain links TRBV28 with TRBJ1-2; weak D call: TRBD1 (5 bases). The ends were cut back, 6 bases at V and 2 bases at J, with 10 bases in the middle. This CDR3 spans 13 amino acids. Germline CDR1 reads MDHEN; CDR2 reads SYDVKM. The CDR3 region is CASSIGHNYGYTF. CDR3 sequence (DNA): TGTGCCAGCAGCATCGGACACAACTATGGCTACACCTTC.

CDR3 amino acids: CASSLNSPLHF. CDR3 DNA: TGTGCCAGCAGCTTAAATTCACCCCTCCACTTT. J is TRBJ1-6 and V is TRBV7-6; D is unclear. The V and J ends lost 2 bases and 7 bases respectively, with 0 bases between them. The CDR3 contains 11 residues. Germline-derived CDR1 and CDR2 are SGHVS and FNYEAQ.

The chain joins TRBV27 to TRBJ1-1; D is unclear. V was trimmed by 4 bases and J by 9 bases, leaving 12 bases between them. Germline-derived CDR1 and CDR2 are MNHEY and SMNVEV (reference sequence). The CDR3 loop spans 12 amino acids. As DNA, the CDR3 is TGTGCCAGCAGTTCCTCGGCCAAAAAAGCTTTCTTT. This encodes CASSSSAKKAFF.

The V and J genes are TRBV6-5 and TRBJ2-1; the D gene is possibly TRBD2 (6 bases). The V end was cut by 5 bases, the J end by 10 bases, with 18 bases between. Per germline, CDR1 MNHEY and CDR2 SVGAGI. This CDR3 spans 14 amino acids. The CDR3 DNA is TGTGCCAGCAGTCCGGGACTCCAACCTCACGAGCAGTTCTTC. Translation: CASSPGLQPHEQFF.

The chain joins TRBV6-1 to TRBJ2-7; TRBD1 is a possible D gene (6 bases). Looked up from germline, CDR1 is MNHNS and CDR2 is SASEGT. CDR3 size: 18 residues. V was clipped by 1 base and J by 1 base, with 20 bases between them. DNA of the CDR3: TGTGCCAGCAGTGAAGGCGGGTGGGGGCGAGGTGGGTCCTACGAGCAGTACTTC. Amino acid sequence: CASSEGGWGRGGSYEQYF.

V usage is TRBV7-9 and J usage is TRBJ2-3; D might be TRBD2 (5 bases). V was cut by 2 bases and J by 6 bases, with 6 bases left in between. Germline V gene sequence: CDR1 SEHNR, CDR2 FQNEAQ (reference sequence). This CDR3 is 12 amino acids long. The CDR3 sequence is CASSLTGDTQYF. The CDR3 DNA reads TGTGCCAGCAGCTTAACGGGGGATACGCAGTATTTT.

The J gene is TRBJ2-1, the V gene TRBV7-6; perhaps TRBD2 as D (6 bases). The CDR3 loop spans 15 amino acids. Trimming left V 5 bases short and J 5 bases short, with 16 bases between. The germline V gene encodes CDR1 SGHVS and CDR2 FNYEAQ. CDR3 residues: CASSPSPSEHNEQFF. In nucleotides, the CDR3 is TGTGCCAGCAGCCCTAGCCCTAGCGAGCACAATGAGCAGTTCTTC.

The V call is TRBV30, the J call TRBJ1-6; maybe TRBD1 (6 bases). Trimming cost V 2 bases and J 7 bases, with 12 bases left between them. The germline V gene has CDR1 GTSNPN and CDR2 SVGIG (reference sequence). The CDR3 covers 14 residues. The CDR3 here is CAWSIGQGNSPLHF. The CDR3 region has the DNA TGTGCCTGGAGTATTGGGCAGGGGAATTCACCCCTCCACTTT.

This clone was recorded once. The J gene is TRBJ2-5, the V gene TRBV7-3; D might be TRBD2 (5 bases). CDR3 length: 13 amino acids. V was shortened by 2 bases and J by 4 bases, with 8 bases between the two germline ends. The germline gives CDR1 SGHTA, CDR2 FQGTGA. This CDR3 reads CASSLGRGETQYF. The CDR3 DNA sequence: TGTGCCAGCAGCTTAGGACGGGGAGAGACCCAGTACTTC.

The V gene is TRBV30, the J gene TRBJ2-2, with D possibly being TRBD1 (5 bases). V lost 3 bases to trimming and J lost 6 bases, with 14 bases between them. Germline loops: CDR1 GTSNPN, CDR2 SVGIG (reference sequence). There are 14 residues in the CDR3. The CDR3 is CAWRVPWGSGELFF. For the CDR3, the DNA is TGTGCCTGGAGGGTGCCGTGGGGCTCCGGGGAGCTGTTTTTT.

This clone was counted once. This chain connects TRBV11-2 to TRBJ2-3; D is uncertain. The length of the CDR3 is 14 residues. Germline loops: CDR1 SGHAT, CDR2 FQNNGV. The germline V and J ends were trimmed by 1 base and 4 bases, with 9 bases remaining between them. The CDR3 loop is CASSLAMVSDTQYF. The CDR3 DNA follows: TGTGCCAGCAGCTTAGCCATGGTGTCAGATACGCAGTATTTT.

This clone was seen only once. The chain joins TRBV29-1 to TRBJ1-4; D is possibly TRBD1 (5 bases). The ends were cut back, 2 bases at V and 5 bases at J, with 12 bases in the middle. The CDR3 has 14 residues. Germline lookup yields CDR1 SQVTM and CDR2 ANQGSEA. CDR3 bases: TGCAGCGTTGAACTACGACAGTACAATGAAAAACTGTTTTTT. Protein: CSVELRQYNEKLFF.

Points on this clone: A much more abundant neighbour one base away suggests this may be a read error. This specimen includes other DNA sequences encoding the same CDR3. V gene TRBV5-6 combines with J gene TRBJ1-2, with 9 bases matching TRBD1. The CDR3 spans 14 residues. The germline V gene has CDR1 SGHDT and CDR2 YYEEEE. J was trimmed by 3 bases and V by 4 bases; bases with no gene match: 4. CDR3 nucleotides: TGTGCCAGCAGCCCGGGACAGGGTGACTATGGCTACACCTTC. It encodes CASSPGQGDYGYTF.